What follows are 20 T cell receptor beta chains derived from one specimen sequenced in a study of yellow fever vaccine responses in identical twins. TCRdb redid the calling of the RT-PCR reads with MiXCR, one entry per CDR3 protein. Seen here are about 3,600 distinct CDR3 sequences, about 89% observed once, and the top ten hold roughly 1.5%. The specimen was T cells from blood (PBMCs), unsorted or a sorted subset (not recorded which), collected before or after yellow fever vaccination (not recorded which). These receptors were obtained from a woman younger than 35 who received the yellow fever vaccine.

This rearrangement joins TRBV5-1 to TRBJ2-3; D might be TRBD1 (5 bases). CDR1 SGHRS and CDR2 YFSETQ come from the germline V gene. The CDR3 runs to 12 residues. V was trimmed by 3 bases and J by 5 bases, leaving 7 bases between them. The CDR3 nucleotides read TGCGCCAGCAGCTCCCAGGGAGATACGCAGTATTTT. Translated, it gives CASSSQGDTQYF.

V usage is TRBV4-1 and J usage is TRBJ2-5, with 8 bases identical to TRBD2. The trim removed 0 bases at V and 2 bases at J, leaving 2 bases unmatched. There are 15 residues in the CDR3. Germline V gene data show CDR1 as MGHRA and CDR2 as YSYEKL. In DNA form, the CDR3 reads TGCGCCAGCAGCCAAGAGAGACTAGCGCAAGAGACCCAGTACTTC. It codes for CASSQERLAQETQYF.

The chain employs TRBV2 and TRBJ2-7; tentatively, D is TRBD2 (6 bases). Per the germline V gene, CDR1 is SNHLY and CDR2 is FYNNEI. The V gene lost 6 bases and the J gene lost 3 bases, with 15 bases spanning the gap. The CDR3 totals 14 residues. CDR3 coding DNA: TGTGCCAGCAGAGTAGGGACTGCCAGCTACGAGCAGTACTTC. Encoded protein: CASRVGTASYEQYF.

The chain carries TRBV7-9 and TRBJ1-1; 7 bases align to TRBD1. J lost 11 bases, V lost 7 bases, and 10 bases had no gene match. The germline CDR1 and CDR2 sequences are SEHNR and FQNEAQ (reference sequence). The CDR3 contains 12 residues. CDR3 nucleotides: TGTGCCAGCACCTCACTGGGACAGCGGGCTTTCTTT. Translated: CASTSLGQRAFF.

The gene calls are TRBV12-3 or TRBV12-4 and TRBJ2-3; tentative D call: TRBD1 (5 bases). With 6 bases removed from V and 4 bases from J, the gap between germline ends came to 8 bases. The CDR3 extends over 12 amino acids. The CDR3 loop reads CASSRTPDTQYF. In DNA form, the CDR3 reads TGTGCCAGCAGCCGGACACCAGATACGCAGTATTTT.

This rearrangement joins TRBV11-3 to TRBJ2-1; D unresolved. This CDR3 spans 12 amino acids. V dropped 5 bases and J dropped 7 bases, with 9 bases sitting between them. Germline values: CDR1 SGHNT, CDR2 YENEEA. CDR3 coding DNA: TGTGCCAGCAGCCCGCCGGGTAATGAGCAGTTCTTC. It translates to CASSPPGNEQFF.

The CDR3 DNA reads TGTGCCATCAGTGAGACAGGAAATGAAAAACTGTTTTTT. Its protein product is CAISETGNEKLFF. This rearrangement joins TRBV10-3 to TRBJ1-4, with D perhaps matching TRBD1 (5 bases). CDR1 and CDR2 from the germline V gene are ENHRY and SYGVKD. The CDR3 is made up of 13 amino acids. V lost 2 bases to trimming and J lost 5 bases, with 6 bases between them.

V is TRBV7-6 and J is TRBJ1-1; D gene unclear. Trimming left V 5 bases short and J 5 bases short, with 9 bases between. The CDR3 loop spans 12 amino acids. From germline, CDR1 is SGHVS and CDR2 FNYEAQ. DNA of the CDR3: TGTGCCAGCAGCCCACCAAGGACTGAAGCTTTCTTT. Amino acids: CASSPPRTEAFF.

The J gene is TRBJ2-1, the V gene TRBV29-1; 8 bases align to TRBD2. The CDR3 is 13 amino acids. V was pared by 3 bases and J by 4 bases, with 2 bases of the junction left unmatched. Germline V CDR1 and CDR2: SQVTM, ANQGSEA. CDR3 nucleotide sequence: TGCAGCGTTGATGGGACTAGATACAATGAGCAGTTCTTC. This sequence encodes CSVDGTRYNEQFF.

This chain links TRBV11-2 with TRBJ1-3, with D possibly matching TRBD1 (6 bases). Germline values: CDR1 SGHAT, CDR2 FQNNGV. This CDR3 is built from 15 residues. V lost 1 base and J lost 2, with 9 bases in between. CDR3 loop: CASSLGPGAGNTIYF. As DNA, the CDR3 is TGTGCCAGCAGCTTAGGTCCAGGGGCTGGAAACACCATATATTTT.

The chain links TRBV10-3 to TRBJ1-2, with 8 bases aligning to TRBD1. Germline CDR1 reads ENHRY; CDR2 reads SYGVKD. With V trimmed by 7 bases and J by 5 bases, 12 bases remained unmatched. CDR3 length: 15 residues. The CDR3 region is CAITPGQGERYGYTF. The CDR3 DNA follows: TGTGCCATCACCCCCGGACAGGGCGAGAGGTATGGCTACACCTTC.

The V gene is TRBV14, the J gene TRBJ2-7; D is unresolved. With 4 bases removed from V and 5 bases from J, the gap between germline ends came to 18 bases. The length of the CDR3 is 15 residues. The V gene's germline CDR1 is SGHDN and CDR2 FVKESK. In DNA form, the CDR3 reads TGTGCCAGCAGCCCCCTCGACATGGGGTGGGACGAGCAGTACTTC. Translation gives CASSPLDMGWDEQYF.

V usage is TRBV13 and J usage is TRBJ2-2; D ambiguous. V was pared by 6 bases and J by 5 bases, with 10 bases between. The germline V gene has CDR1 PRHDT and CDR2 FYEKMQ (reference sequence). This CDR3 contains 13 residues. Here the CDR3 DNA reads TGTGCCAGCAGGGCCTCCGGTACCGGGGAGCTGTTTTTT. Translation gives CASRASGTGELFF.

This chain links TRBV4-3 with TRBJ2-1; no clear D. The V and J ends lost 6 bases and 5 bases respectively, with 2 bases between them. This CDR3 contains 10 residues. CDR1 is LGHNA, CDR2 YSLEER, per germline. Here the CDR3 DNA reads TGCGCCAGCAGGAACAATGAGCAGTTCTTC. It specifies CASRNNEQFF.

The chain recombines TRBV18 with TRBJ1-1; D unresolved. The CDR3 length is 12 residues. The V gene's germline CDR1 is KGHSH and CDR2 LQKENI. The germline V and J ends were trimmed by 10 bases and 1 base, with 10 bases remaining between them. The CDR3 protein is CATLLGNTEAFF. CDR3 coding DNA: TGTGCCACCCTCCTCGGGAACACTGAAGCTTTCTTT.

This rearrangement joins TRBV13 to TRBJ2-1; the D is unclear. With 5 bases removed from V and 0 bases from J, the gap between germline ends came to 17 bases. From germline, CDR1 is PRHDT and CDR2 FYEKMQ (reference sequence). The CDR3 spans 17 residues. CDR3 in DNA: TGTGCCAGCAGCGCCACCTTTATTACCTCCTCCTACAATGAGCAGTTCTTC. Translation: CASSATFITSSYNEQFF.

V is TRBV11-2 and J is TRBJ2-5; the D is unclear. V lost 3 bases and J 4 bases, leaving 15 bases between the germline ends. Germline V gene sequence: CDR1 SGHAT, CDR2 FQNNGV. The CDR3 consists of 15 residues. The DNA for the CDR3 is TGTGCCAGCAGCTTCTGGGGAAGCCCCAGAGAGACCCAGTACTTC. Its protein is CASSFWGSPRETQYF.

The rearrangement links TRBV5-1 to TRBJ2-7; D unresolved. Looked up from germline, CDR1 is SGHRS and CDR2 is YFSETQ. This CDR3 comprises 14 residues. V lost 0 bases and J 4 bases, leaving 11 bases between the germline ends. The CDR3 DNA is TGCGCCAGCAGCTTGGAACTTCCTGGGTACGAGCAGTACTTC. Translated, it gives CASSLELPGYEQYF. Supplemented by reference TRBV5-1 and TRBJ2-7, the full variable domain reads KAGVTQTPRYLIKTRGQQVTLSCSPISGHRSVSWYQQTPGQGLQFLFEYFSETQRNKGNFPGRFSGRQFSNSRSEMNVSTLELGDSALYLCASSLELPGYEQYFGPGTRLTVT.

The CDR3 loop is CSVVGNIQYF. CDR3 coding DNA: TGCAGCGTTGTTGGAAACATTCAGTACTTC. The rearrangement joins TRBV29-1 to TRBJ2-4, with D hard to call. The CDR3 contains 10 residues. Trimming shortened V by 4 bases and J by 6 bases, and 4 bases separated the two germline ends. CDR1 and CDR2 from the germline V gene are SQVTM and ANQGSEA.

A single count supports this clonotype. This chain connects TRBV20-1 to TRBJ1-5, with 9 bases lining up with TRBD1. The V and J ends lost 7 bases and 3 bases, in that order; junction bases with no gene match: 16. The germline V gene has CDR1 DFQATT and CDR2 SNEGSKA (reference sequence). The CDR3 runs to 17 residues. CDR3 DNA sequence: TGCAGTGGAAGAAACAGGGGGCTTGAGAACTTCAATCAGCCCCAGCATTTT. Amino acids: CSGRNRGLENFNQPQHF.